Listed below are T cell receptor beta chains from one sample, sequenced in a study of cytomegalovirus exposure and HLA in healthy donors. The table came from immunoSEQ multiplex PCR; TCRdb's copy has only in-frame clones and leaves some out. The table shows approximately 150,000 clones, with roughly 85% occurring only once. The sample consisted of PBMCs. Receptor source: a man in his late teens or twenties in good health and CMV-seropositive. CDR3s include the opening cysteine and the closing phenylalanine or tryptophan.

V	J	CDR3
TRBV27	TRBJ1-2	CASSFTVNYGYTF
TRBV11-2	TRBJ2-7	CASSLRPSGSYEQYF
TRBV6-1	TRBJ2-3	CASSSTGAYTDTQYF
TRBV19	TRBJ2-1	CASSTDFSSYNEQFF
TRBV11-2	TRBJ2-2	CASSLDFQVTGELFF
TRBV4-2	TRBJ2-2	CASSAGTGELFF
TRBV4-1	TRBJ1-1	CASSREGGPNTEAFF
TRBV7-2	TRBJ2-7	CASRPGLGPYEQYF
TRBV5-6	TRBJ1-1	CASSLSYLTGNTEAFF
TRBV7-6	TRBJ2-1	CASSSLAGGPGNEQFF
TRBV5-6	TRBJ2-7	CASSSLFRGGAYYEQYF
TRBV15	TRBJ2-3	CATSRPPGQGTDTQYF
TRBV18	TRBJ1-5	CASSQGSDQPQHF
TRBV6-4	TRBJ1-4	CASSPTLGEGNEKLFF
TRBV27	TRBJ2-1	CASSTHAYNEQFF
TRBV27	TRBJ1-2	CASSISKIRQGGSGYTF
TRBV29-1	TRBJ1-1	CSVVQLFMNTEAFF
TRBV4-1	TRBJ2-3	CASSLGDRSTDTQYF
TRBV19	TRBJ1-1	CASSRTVDTEAFF
TRBV5-1	TRBJ1-2	CASSLEGGAGNYGYTF
TRBV19	TRBJ2-1	CASGGPSLGGEQFF
TRBV19	TRBJ2-7	CASSRDRSNYEQYF
TRBV30	TRBJ1-6	CAWRANSYSPLHF
TRBV6-1	TRBJ1-6	CASSVYGQRVHF
TRBV28	TRBJ1-4	CASSLWGQGSEKLFF
TRBV10-3	TRBJ1-2	CATIGQGAFYGYTF
TRBV15	TRBJ1-5	CATSREGGNQPQHF
TRBV7-9	TRBJ1-1	CASSLLTGAGTEAFF
TRBV6-6	TRBJ2-7	CASSYSETGEQYF
TRBV30	TRBJ2-1	CAWTVYEQFF
TRBV13	TRBJ2-7	CASSPELGPGEQYF
TRBV27	TRBJ2-3	CASSLFSGRGRGSLEDTQYF
TRBV5-6	TRBJ1-3	CASYETGKRNTIYF
TRBV19	TRBJ2-5	CASSIGVFQETQYF
TRBV6-6	TRBJ1-4	CASIPGHRGEKLFF
TRBV7-8	TRBJ2-3	CASSLTGDTQYF
TRBV10-3	TRBJ2-1	CAISWTSEYEQFF
TRBV7-8	TRBJ1-1	CASSLAGRNTEAFF
TRBV7-9	TRBJ2-1	CASSPVGGLAAGEQFF
TRBV4-2	TRBJ2-7	CASSQETSGVYEQYF
TRBV11-2	TRBJ2-7	CASSFGLAGSYEQYF
TRBV4-1	TRBJ2-1	CASSQEGGLSSYNEQFF